These 29 T cell receptor beta chains were all obtained from the same sample, sequenced in a study of CD8 T cells in ankylosing spondylitis. Study results and caveats: Typical of ankylosing spondylitis blood, it appeared, was a TCR beta motif of eight highly homologous variants.

The antigens for these receptors are not known. TCRdb used MiXCR to reprocess the 5' RACE reads, holding one entry per CDR3 protein. Of 750,000 to 850,000 distinct CDR3 sequences listed, about 12% are singletons. Sequenced input: blood, either unsorted or a sorted T cell fraction (not recorded which). The receptor source for this set is a male donor with ankylosing spondylitis.

This clonotype was observed a few times. V usage is TRBV4-2 and J usage is TRBJ2-1; the match to TRBD2 covers 12 bases. Germline V gene sequence: CDR1 LGHNA, CDR2 YNFKEQ. The V gene end was trimmed by 5 bases and the J gene end by 8 bases; junction bases not matched to a gene: 10. This CDR3 comprises 16 residues. The CDR3 loop is CASSLQLAGGGYEQFF. The CDR3 bases are TGTGCCAGCAGCTTGCAACTAGCGGGAGGAGGGTATGAGCAGTTCTTC.

This clonotype was seen a few times. This rearrangement joins TRBV4-2 to TRBJ2-1; 7 nucleotides match TRBD2. The CDR3 sequence is 16 residues long. CDR1 is LGHNA and CDR2 is YNFKEQ in the germline V gene. V shed 0 bases, J shed 4 bases, and the junction held 6 bases outside the gene matches. The CDR3 nucleotides are TGTGCCAGCAGCCAAGAATTGGTAGCGGGTTACAATGAGCAGTTCTTC. Encoded protein: CASSQELVAGYNEQFF.

The genes are TRBV10-3 and TRBJ2-1; D gene unclear. Germline V gene lookup returns CDR1 ENHRY and CDR2 SYGVKD. The CDR3 is made up of 17 amino acids. V dropped 5 bases and J dropped 0 bases, with 17 bases sitting between them. The chain's CDR3 is CAISHRDRSSSYNEQFF. CDR3 nucleotide sequence: TGTGCCATCAGTCACAGAGATCGCTCGAGCTCCTACAATGAGCAGTTCTTC.

This chain joins TRBV4-3 and TRBJ2-4; D possibly uses TRBD1 or TRBD2 (5 bases each). The CDR3 has 20 amino acids. Germline V lookup: CDR1 LGHNA, CDR2 YSLEER. Between the trimmed V and J ends, which lost 2 bases and 0 bases, there was a span of 23 bases. CDR3 protein: CASSQRVRDGALLAKNIQYF. For the CDR3, the DNA is TGCGCCAGCAGCCAAAGAGTTAGGGACGGTGCACTACTAGCCAAAAACATTCAGTACTTC.

The chain uses TRBV12-3 or TRBV12-4 and TRBJ2-6; TRBD1 agrees at 7 bases. V shed 5 bases and J 1 base; nucleotides not matched to a gene: 11. This CDR3 is 18 amino acids long. CDR3 nucleotides: TGTGCCAGCAGTCAGGACAGGTTCGACGATTCTGGGGCCAACGTCCTGACTTTC. Its translation is CASSQDRFDDSGANVLTF.

This chain joins TRBV7-2 and TRBJ1-6; the D gene is possibly TRBD1 (5 bases). This CDR3 has 15 amino acids. Trimming removed 4 bases from V and 10 bases from J, with 17 bases in between. Germline CDR1 and CDR2: SGHTA and FQGNSA. The CDR3 reads CASSSLGGGGSPLHF. CDR3 nucleotide sequence: TGTGCCAGCAGCTCACTTGGGGGAGGAGGATCACCCCTCCACTTT.

V is TRBV28 and J is TRBJ2-7; 9 nucleotides match TRBD2. The CDR3 is 12 residues long. Germline CDR1 is MDHEN and CDR2 is SYDVKM. Unmatched junction bases numbered 6, after V lost 5 bases and J lost 10 bases. This chain's CDR3 is CASSGSGRSQYF. The CDR3, as DNA: TGTGCCAGCAGTGGTAGCGGGAGAAGCCAGTACTTC.

The chain joins TRBV10-3 to TRBJ2-1; 12 nucleotides match TRBD2. J was trimmed by 5 bases and V by 4 bases; bases with no gene match: 9. CDR3 length equals 17 residues. From germline, CDR1 is ENHRY and CDR2 SYGVKD. The CDR3: CAISGLRLAGEHNEQFF. CDR3 in DNA: TGTGCCATCAGTGGACTCCGACTAGCGGGAGAGCACAATGAGCAGTTCTTC.

The chain employs TRBV12-3 or TRBV12-4 and TRBJ2-6; unclear D gene. The CDR3 is made up of 14 amino acids. Trimming cost V 2 bases and J 8 bases, with 10 bases left between them. CDR3 nucleotides: TGTGCCAGCAGTTTACGTCCCTGGACCAACGTCCTGACTTTC. Protein product: CASSLRPWTNVLTF.

This clonotype was found many times. This chain joins TRBV7-2 and TRBJ2-3; possible D gene TRBD1, 6 bases. The CDR3 sequence is 15 residues long. Trimming removed 1 base from V and 4 bases from J, with 12 bases in between. Germline V CDR1 and CDR2: SGHTA, FQGNSA. The chain's CDR3 is CASSLGQGISDTQYF. CDR3 in DNA: TGTGCCAGCAGCTTAGGCCAGGGGATCTCAGATACGCAGTATTTT.

Here the CDR3 DNA reads TGTGCCACCAGTGATTCGGAGCGCTCCTACAATGAGCAGTTCTTC. This codes for CATSDSERSYNEQFF. This chain joins TRBV24-1 and TRBJ2-1; D not resolved. Germline CDR1 reads KGHDR; CDR2 reads SFDVKD. The CDR3 is 15 amino acids. Trimming stripped 2 bases from V and 0 bases from J, with 7 bases between.

This clonotype was recorded at least ten times. The chain links TRBV10-3 to TRBJ2-1, with TRBD1 matching 9 bases. This CDR3 comprises 15 residues. Germline assignment: CDR1 ENHRY and CDR2 SYGVKD. The J segment lost 1 base and the V segment lost 10 bases, leaving 8 bases of the junction unmatched. The CDR3 region has the DNA TGTGCCACGGACAGGGGCGGCGGGTCCTACAATGAGCAGTTCTTC. Translating it yields CATDRGGGSYNEQFF.

V usage is TRBV5-1 and J usage is TRBJ2-1, with 10 bases matching TRBD2. The V gene's germline CDR1 is SGHRS and CDR2 YFSETQ. V gave up 2 bases and J gave up 2 bases; unmatched junction bases: 4. The CDR3 has 16 amino acids. The CDR3 DNA is TGCGCCAGCAGCTTCCCCCTAGCGGGGGCCTACAATGAGCAGTTCTTC. Its protein product is CASSFPLAGAYNEQFF.

The sample holds a few counts of this clonotype. This rearrangement joins TRBV7-9 to TRBJ1-1; D unresolved. The CDR3 is made up of 13 amino acids. Germline CDR1 SEHNR, CDR2 FQNEAQ (reference sequence). Between the trimmed V and J ends, which lost 2 bases and 10 bases, there was a span of 14 bases. CDR3 residues: CASSLRYKGVAFF. Written as DNA, the CDR3 is TGTGCCAGCAGCTTAAGATATAAGGGTGTAGCTTTCTTT.

The V and J genes are TRBV7-2 and TRBJ2-3, with D hard to call. The length of the CDR3 is 13 residues. V was clipped by 3 bases and J by 4 bases, with 8 bases between them. Germline lookup yields CDR1 SGHTA and CDR2 FQGNSA. The CDR3 protein is CASSFERPDTQYF. In DNA form, the CDR3 reads TGTGCCAGCAGCTTTGAGCGTCCAGATACGCAGTATTTT.

J is TRBJ2-5 and V is TRBV24-1; 8 bases are a match to TRBD1. The germline CDR1 and CDR2 sequences are KGHDR and SFDVKD. The length of the CDR3 is 15 residues. The V gene end was trimmed by 3 bases and the J gene end by 4 bases; junction bases not matched to a gene: 6. CDR3 DNA: TGTGCCACCAGTGATCCCGGGACAGGTTCAGAGACCCAGTACTTC. Protein: CATSDPGTGSETQYF.

At least ten counts were recorded for this clonotype. This sequence joins TRBV5-1 and TRBJ2-1; D might be TRBD1 or TRBD2, each matching 5 bases. There are 15 residues in the CDR3. Germline CDR1 SGHRS, CDR2 YFSETQ. V lost 0 bases and J lost 3, with 10 bases in between. This chain's CDR3 is CASSLVGTVYNEQFF. CDR3 in DNA: TGCGCCAGCAGCTTGGTTGGGACGGTCTACAATGAGCAGTTCTTC.

The chain recombines TRBV9 with TRBJ2-7, with D unclear. V lost 0 bases and J lost 2, with 12 bases in between. The CDR3 is 15 amino acids. Looked up from germline, CDR1 is SGDLS and CDR2 is YYNGEE. CDR3 residues: CASSVEDQLAYEQYF. CDR3 coding DNA: TGTGCCAGCAGCGTAGAAGACCAGCTCGCCTACGAGCAGTACTTC.

The CDR3 reads CSAPLSGWTNNEQFF. Written as DNA, the CDR3 is TGCAGTGCCCCCCTGTCGGGATGGACGAACAATGAGCAGTTCTTC. This chain connects TRBV20-1 to TRBJ2-1, with D perhaps TRBD2 (5 bases). The CDR3 totals 15 residues. V was clipped by 6 bases and J by 5 bases, with 20 bases between them. CDR1 and CDR2 (germline): DFQATT, SNEGSKA (reference sequence).

This clonotype has more than one count but fewer than ten. The chain has TRBV7-2 and TRBJ1-5; unclear D gene. V shed 1 base and J shed 0 bases, with 7 bases lying between them. The CDR3 totals 15 residues. The germline V gene encodes CDR1 SGHTA and CDR2 FQGNSA. The CDR3 sequence is CASSLVGYSNQPQHF. The DNA of the CDR3 is TGTGCCAGCAGCTTAGTAGGCTATAGCAATCAGCCCCAGCATTTT.

The chain recombines TRBV7-9 with TRBJ1-2, with 8 positions matching TRBD1. The CDR3 totals 13 residues. Germline trimming cut 2 bases from V and 10 bases from J; bases unmatched to any gene: 6. Looked up from germline, CDR1 is SEHNR and CDR2 is FQNEAQ (reference sequence). CDR3 nucleotide sequence: TGTGCCAGCAGCTTAAGGGACAGGTCCTTCTACACCTTC. Translating gives CASSLRDRSFYTF.

Only a few counts were recorded for this clonotype. The chain combines TRBV27 with TRBJ2-7; D gene ambiguous. This CDR3 has 11 amino acids. In germline, CDR1 is MNHEY, CDR2 SMNVEV (reference sequence). Trimming pared 6 bases from V and 4 bases from J, leaving 7 bases between. CDR3 in amino acids: CASRGRYEQYF. The CDR3 coding sequence is TGTGCCAGCAGGGGTAGGTACGAGCAGTACTTC.

Many counts were recorded for this clonotype. This chain links TRBV10-3 with TRBJ1-3; 7 bases line up with TRBD1. J lost 7 bases, V lost 10 bases, and 10 bases had no gene match. The V gene's germline CDR1 is ENHRY and CDR2 SYGVKD. This CDR3 comprises 13 residues. CDR3 residues: CATNRQGVNTIYF. In DNA, the CDR3 is TGTGCCACCAACCGGCAGGGGGTGAACACCATATATTTT.

This clonotype occurred many times. This chain uses TRBV7-2 with TRBJ1-2; D is ambiguous. V was trimmed by 1 base and J by 5 bases, leaving 2 bases between them. Germline assignment: CDR1 SGHTA and CDR2 FQGNSA. The CDR3 sequence is 11 residues long. CDR3 amino acids: CASSLVYGYTF. CDR3 bases: TGTGCCAGCAGCTTAGTGTATGGCTACACCTTC.

Only a few counts were recorded for this clonotype. The CDR3: CASSKTGQGSSYEQYF. In DNA, the CDR3 is TGTGCCAGCAGCAAGACCGGACAGGGCAGCTCCTACGAGCAGTACTTC. The V and J genes are TRBV9 and TRBJ2-7, with 8 nucleotides matching TRBD1. Losses at the gene ends were 4 bases for V and 0 bases for J; bases not matched to a gene: 9. The CDR3 length is 16 residues. Germline values: CDR1 SGDLS, CDR2 YYNGEE.

This clonotype has a count of ten or more. The genes are TRBV7-2 and TRBJ1-2; 7 nucleotides agree with TRBD1. Germline V gene data show CDR1 as SGHTA and CDR2 as FQGNSA. The CDR3 is 13 amino acids. J lost 3 bases, V lost 4 bases, and 2 bases had no gene match. The CDR3 bases are TGTGCCAGCAGCTCGGGACAGTACTATGGCTACACCTTC. Its protein product is CASSSGQYYGYTF.

This clonotype came up a few times. This chain links TRBV5-4 with TRBJ1-1; the D gene is possibly TRBD1 (6 bases). Germline CDR1 is SGHNT and CDR2 is YYREEE (reference sequence). V lost 3 bases and J lost 0, with 12 bases in between. The CDR3 has 15 residues. The CDR3 loop reads CASSSKQGLNTEAFF. CDR3 nucleotide sequence: TGTGCCAGCAGCTCTAAACAGGGTTTGAACACTGAAGCTTTCTTT.

This chain uses TRBV29-1 with TRBJ2-7; D call uncertain. The germline V and J ends were trimmed by 4 bases and 3 bases, with 13 bases remaining between them. The CDR3 sequence is 13 residues long. CDR1 and CDR2 (germline): SQVTM, ANQGSEA. The CDR3 protein is CSVAGSYVYEQYF. Written as DNA, the CDR3 is TGCAGCGTTGCCGGGTCCTACGTCTACGAGCAGTACTTC.

This clonotype was picked up a small number of times. The rearrangement joins TRBV6-2 or TRBV6-3 to TRBJ2-3, with D possibly matching TRBD2 (7 bases). V lost 7 bases, J lost 1 base, and 18 bases lay in between. This CDR3 is built from 16 residues. Germline CDR1 and CDR2: MNHEY and SVGEGT. CDR3 residues: CASISGRRGRTDTQYF. CDR3 coding DNA: TGTGCCAGCATTTCTGGTCGGCGGGGGCGCACAGATACGCAGTATTTT.